A single sample is the source of the 16 T cell receptor beta chains below, sequenced in a study of blood T cells in healthy people across ages. The authors ran a second PCR of about 6 to 12 cycles using a sample-barcoded 5' primer and a J-beta primer mix. A single record per CDR3 protein comes from TCRdb applying MiXCR to the 5' RACE reads. The table includes 780,000 or so distinct CDR3 sequences, 56% detected once. Sequencing was carried out using blood. The receptors shown here come from a man aged 35-49 years in good health.

This sequence joins TRBV12-5 and TRBJ1-2; D not resolved. Germline CDR1 LGHNT, CDR2 FRNRAP. V dropped 1 base and J dropped 1 base, with 7 bases sitting between them. This CDR3 comprises 14 residues. In DNA, the CDR3 is TGTGCTAGTGGTTTGGCCTCTTATAACTATGGCTACACCTTC. Translating gives CASGLASYNYGYTF.

Only a few counts were recorded for this clonotype. The rearrangement links TRBV29-1 to TRBJ2-3, with 7 bases aligning to TRBD1. V shed 4 bases, J shed 6 bases, and the junction held 7 bases outside the gene matches. Per germline, CDR1 SQVTM and CDR2 ANQGSEA. The CDR3 contains 13 residues. The CDR3: CSVAAGGSDTQYF. The CDR3 DNA reads as TGCAGCGTTGCAGCAGGGGGATCGGATACGCAGTATTTT.

The V call is TRBV27, the J call TRBJ2-7; D is possibly TRBD1 or TRBD2 (6 bases each). Germline CDR1 is MNHEY and CDR2 is SMNVEV (reference sequence). V was cut by 4 bases and J by 4 bases, with 32 bases left in between. The CDR3 runs to 20 residues. Here the CDR3 DNA reads TGTGCCAGCAGTTACGGGGGCCAAGGAAGGAGGGGACCGTATCTATACGAGCAGTACTTC. Translated: CASSYGGQGRRGPYLYEQYF.

The chain couples TRBV3-1 to TRBJ2-5; TRBD1 might be the D (6 bases). The germline CDR1 and CDR2 sequences are LGHDT and YNNKEL (reference sequence). The CDR3 extends over 11 amino acids. Trimming cost V 5 bases and J 9 bases, with 10 bases left between them. CDR3 residues: CASSTGFSQYF. DNA of the CDR3: TGTGCCAGCAGCACAGGGTTCTCCCAGTACTTC.

The V gene is TRBV4-3, the J gene TRBJ2-5; a weak D match, TRBD2 (6 bases). V shed 4 bases and J shed 7 bases, with 22 bases lying between them. This CDR3 contains 16 residues. Germline values: CDR1 LGHNA, CDR2 YSLEER. This chain's CDR3 is CASSPLLFGGLRTQYF. CDR3 coding DNA: TGCGCCAGCAGCCCCCTTCTCTTCGGGGGTCTCCGGACCCAGTACTTC.

This rearrangement joins TRBV11-3 to TRBJ2-7, with TRBD2 matching over 12 bases. The DNA end is more similar to TRBJ2-5, so the J call may be wrong. Germline V gene data show CDR1 as SGHNT and CDR2 as YENEEA. This CDR3 has 15 residues. CDR3 protein: CASSSSGRVVETQYF. CDR3 DNA sequence: TGTGCCAGCAGCTCTAGCGGGAGGGTAGTAGAGACCCAGTACTTC.

In this sample, this clonotype turned up a few times. The chain combines TRBV4-3 with TRBJ1-1, with a tentative D call TRBD1 (5 bases). This CDR3 spans 16 amino acids. Trimming cost V 4 bases and J 4 bases, with 19 bases left between them. Germline V CDR1 and CDR2: LGHNA, YSLEER. As DNA, the CDR3 is TGCGCCAGCAGCCCACATCCCATGTTGGGGGGCACTGAAGCTTTCTTT. Translated, it gives CASSPHPMLGGTEAFF.

This rearrangement joins TRBV12-3 or TRBV12-4 to TRBJ1-4; D may be TRBD1 (5 bases). The CDR3 is 14 residues long. V lost 5 bases and J 7 bases, leaving 14 bases between the germline ends. CDR3 DNA sequence: TGTGCCAGCAGTCCGACAGTCGGGAGTGAAAAACTGTTTTTT. It translates to CASSPTVGSEKLFF.

The chain couples TRBV4-1 to TRBJ1-2; a weak D match, TRBD1 (6 bases). This CDR3 region has 16 residues. V shed 4 bases and J shed 6 bases, with 21 bases lying between them. Per germline, CDR1 MGHRA and CDR2 YSYEKL. CDR3 residues: CASSLRGPGTRDGYTF. CDR3 bases: TGCGCCAGCAGCCTCAGGGGCCCGGGGACCCGTGATGGCTACACCTTC.

The CDR3 loop is CASSPRTITGHEQFF. CDR3 nucleotide sequence: TGTGCCAGCAGTCCCCGAACCATTACAGGGCATGAGCAGTTCTTC. This sequence joins TRBV6-6 and TRBJ2-1, with D maybe TRBD1 (6 bases). Trimming removed 5 bases from V and 8 bases from J, with 19 bases in between. The CDR3 extends over 15 amino acids. Germline V gives CDR1 MNHNY, CDR2 SVGAGI (reference sequence).

The rearrangement joins TRBV12-3 or TRBV12-4 to TRBJ1-6, with TRBD1 as a possible D gene (5 bases). CDR3 length equals 17 residues. The V end was cut by 7 bases, the J end by 7 bases, with 23 bases between. CDR3 coding DNA: TGTGCCAGCACTACCACCCATGGCCAGGGATGGAATTCACCCCTCCACTTT. Translation: CASTTTHGQGWNSPLHF.

The table lists this clonotype with a few counts. V and J are TRBV27 and TRBJ2-7; D might be TRBD2 (6 bases). Per the germline V gene, CDR1 is MNHEY and CDR2 is SMNVEV (reference sequence). This CDR3 is built from 13 residues. Trimming shortened V by 7 bases and J by 4 bases, and 14 bases separated the two germline ends. CDR3: CASKRGKGYEQYF. The CDR3 DNA sequence: TGTGCCAGCAAACGGGGGAAGGGGTACGAGCAGTACTTC.

The V and J genes are TRBV12-3 or TRBV12-4 and TRBJ1-2, with D perhaps matching TRBD1 (6 bases). V shed 5 bases and J shed 8 bases, with 18 bases lying between them. This CDR3 has 14 residues. The CDR3, as DNA: TGTGCCAGCAGTCCAGGAGAAAGGGGGATCGGCTACACCTTC. Protein sequence: CASSPGERGIGYTF.

Many counts were recorded for this clonotype. V usage is TRBV11-2 and J usage is TRBJ2-6, with D unresolved. Germline CDR1 reads SGHAT; CDR2 reads FQNNGV. With 5 bases removed from V and 4 bases from J, the gap between germline ends came to 3 bases. This CDR3 has 12 residues. Written as DNA, the CDR3 is TGTGCCAGCAGCCCGGGGGCCAACGTCCTGACTTTC. Residues: CASSPGANVLTF.

This clonotype was picked up a small number of times. This chain connects TRBV5-1 to TRBJ1-6, with TRBD1 as a possible D gene (6 bases). The CDR3 is 16 residues long. V was trimmed by 4 bases and J by 7 bases, leaving 18 bases between them. Germline V gene lookup returns CDR1 SGHRS and CDR2 YFSETQ. This CDR3 reads CASSPDPGTQNSPLHF. The CDR3 nucleotides are TGCGCCAGCAGCCCGGACCCCGGGACACAGAATTCACCCCTCCACTTT.

The chain is built from TRBV6-2 or TRBV6-3 and TRBJ1-2, with a possible D match to TRBD1 (5 bases). This CDR3 has 15 residues. Trimming took off 2 bases at V and 2 bases at J, with 12 bases between the two ends. CDR1 is MNHEY, CDR2 SVGEGT, per germline. The CDR3 protein is CASSYPETANYGYTF. CDR3 DNA: TGTGCCAGCAGTTACCCGGAGACAGCAAACTATGGCTACACCTTC.